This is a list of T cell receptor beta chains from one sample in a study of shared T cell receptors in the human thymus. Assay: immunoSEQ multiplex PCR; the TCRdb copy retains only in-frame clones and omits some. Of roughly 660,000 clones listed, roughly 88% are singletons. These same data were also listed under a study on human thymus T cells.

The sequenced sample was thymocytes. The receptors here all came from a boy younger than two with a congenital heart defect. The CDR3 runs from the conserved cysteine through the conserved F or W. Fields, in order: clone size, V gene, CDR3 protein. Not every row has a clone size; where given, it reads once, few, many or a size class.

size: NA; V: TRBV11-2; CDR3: CASSLLLADSDTGELFF
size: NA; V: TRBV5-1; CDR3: CASSLVTGGEREKLFF
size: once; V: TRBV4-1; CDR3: CASSQGGPAVQGEQYF
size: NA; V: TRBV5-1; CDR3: CASSLVTGKNSGANVLTF
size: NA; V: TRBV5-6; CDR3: CASSLSAGGSYNEQFF
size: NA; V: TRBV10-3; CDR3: CAISDLVTGLAMGYEQYF
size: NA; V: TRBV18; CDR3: CASSPSAGGNEQYF
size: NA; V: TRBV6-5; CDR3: CASSLKRDLELFF
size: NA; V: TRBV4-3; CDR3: CASSLSRGFTWAFF
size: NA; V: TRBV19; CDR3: CASSISQARGRANTEAFF
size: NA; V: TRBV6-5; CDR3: CASSTQGDEGYTF
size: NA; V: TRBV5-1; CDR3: CASSSPGHRSTDTQYF
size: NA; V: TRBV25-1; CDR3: CASSEWHGAPINQPQHF
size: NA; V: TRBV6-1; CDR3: CASSPINGTDTQYF
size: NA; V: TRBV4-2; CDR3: CASSQVKTGTSGSSYEQYF
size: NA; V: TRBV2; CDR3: CASRDRDYEQYF
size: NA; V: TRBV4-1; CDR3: CASSQDQASYGELFF
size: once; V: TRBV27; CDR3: CASSLAGTGSKGGNTIYF
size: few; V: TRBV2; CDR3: CASSDSGSYGYTF
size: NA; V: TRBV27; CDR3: CASSLRPLVGSQPQHF
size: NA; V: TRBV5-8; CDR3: CASTGGLAGERFRYEQYF
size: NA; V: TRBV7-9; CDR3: CATEQGDSYEQYF
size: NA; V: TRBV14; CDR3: CASSQGSAGGTDTQYF
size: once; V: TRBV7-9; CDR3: CASSLGGQGWDYEQYF
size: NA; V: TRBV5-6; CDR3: CASSHFEATEAFF
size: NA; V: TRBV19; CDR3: CASLSGGTSTDTQYF
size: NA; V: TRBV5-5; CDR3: CASSLGPGRYEQYF
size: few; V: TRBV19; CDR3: CASSRGSCDEQYF
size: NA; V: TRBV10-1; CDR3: CASSDPGQGSTGELFF
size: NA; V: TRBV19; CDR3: CASSGVVYNEQFF
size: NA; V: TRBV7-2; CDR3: CASSLNRVTQPQHF
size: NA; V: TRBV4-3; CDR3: CASSQDLTVGESTGELFF
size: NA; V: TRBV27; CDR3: CASSLREPLTDTQYF
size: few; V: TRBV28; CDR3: CASSYPPSGRFSYEQYF
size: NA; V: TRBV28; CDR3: CASTQGTEAYEQYF
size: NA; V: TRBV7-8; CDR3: CASSLSMGQDRERTEAFF
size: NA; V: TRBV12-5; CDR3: CASGLGTGVSGNTIYF
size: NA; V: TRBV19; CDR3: CASSVNASGKTYNEQFF
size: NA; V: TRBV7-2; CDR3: CASSVLPRTDTQYF
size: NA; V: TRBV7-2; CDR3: CASSLGGRSATHEQYF
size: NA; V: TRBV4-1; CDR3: CASSQGRGLAEETQYF
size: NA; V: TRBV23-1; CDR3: CASSQSEQGARTEAFF
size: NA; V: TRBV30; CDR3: CAWSGSRGGTGYYQPQHF
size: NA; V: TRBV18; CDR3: CASSPLSQGRELAGGAYEQYF
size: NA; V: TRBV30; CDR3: CAWSGDSGNTIYF
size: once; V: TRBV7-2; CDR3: CASSPPRTGVPYEQYF
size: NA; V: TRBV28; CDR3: CASTLYGGEGALTDQPQHF
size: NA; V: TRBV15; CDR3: CATSGEDSEKLFF
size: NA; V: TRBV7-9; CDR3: CASSFVRYGYTF
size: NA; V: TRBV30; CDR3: CALYGTGSWDYGYTF
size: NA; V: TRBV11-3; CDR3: CASSLAGGELFF
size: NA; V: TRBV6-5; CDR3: CASSYREGEGETQYF
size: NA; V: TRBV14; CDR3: CASSQALQGAYEQYF
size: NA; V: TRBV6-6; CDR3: CASSYWTDSYEQYF
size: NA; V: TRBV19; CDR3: CASSQRQGASAGELFF